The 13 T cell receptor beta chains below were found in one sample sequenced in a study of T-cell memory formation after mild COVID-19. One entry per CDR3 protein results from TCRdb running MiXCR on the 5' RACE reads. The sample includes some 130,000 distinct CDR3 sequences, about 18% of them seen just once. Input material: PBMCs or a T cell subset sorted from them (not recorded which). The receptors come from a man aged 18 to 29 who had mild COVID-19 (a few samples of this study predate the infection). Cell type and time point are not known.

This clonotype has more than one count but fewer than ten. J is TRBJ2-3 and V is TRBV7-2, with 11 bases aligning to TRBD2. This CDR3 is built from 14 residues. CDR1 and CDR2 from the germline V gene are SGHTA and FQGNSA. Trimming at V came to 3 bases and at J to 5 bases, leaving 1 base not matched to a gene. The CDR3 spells CASSFSGGVDTQYF. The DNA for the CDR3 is TGTGCCAGCAGCTTTAGCGGGGGGGTAGATACGCAGTATTTT.

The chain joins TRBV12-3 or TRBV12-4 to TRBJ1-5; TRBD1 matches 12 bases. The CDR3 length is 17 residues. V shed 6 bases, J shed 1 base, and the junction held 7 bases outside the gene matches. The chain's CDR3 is CASSFGTGGSSNQPQHF. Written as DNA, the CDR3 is TGTGCCAGCAGCTTCGGGACAGGGGGCTCGAGCAATCAGCCCCAGCATTTT.

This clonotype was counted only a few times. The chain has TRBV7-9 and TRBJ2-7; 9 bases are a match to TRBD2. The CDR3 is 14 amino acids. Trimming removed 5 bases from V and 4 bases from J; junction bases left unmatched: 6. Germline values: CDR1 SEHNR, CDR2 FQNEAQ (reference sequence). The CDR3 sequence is CASSRSGGGYEQYF. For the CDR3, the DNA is TGTGCCAGCAGCCGTAGCGGGGGTGGATACGAGCAGTACTTC.

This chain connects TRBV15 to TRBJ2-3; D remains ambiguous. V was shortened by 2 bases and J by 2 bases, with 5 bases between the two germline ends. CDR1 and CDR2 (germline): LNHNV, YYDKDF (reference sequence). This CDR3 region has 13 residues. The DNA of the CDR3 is TGTGCCACCAGCAGACGGCCCACAGATACGCAGTATTTT. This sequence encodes CATSRRPTDTQYF.

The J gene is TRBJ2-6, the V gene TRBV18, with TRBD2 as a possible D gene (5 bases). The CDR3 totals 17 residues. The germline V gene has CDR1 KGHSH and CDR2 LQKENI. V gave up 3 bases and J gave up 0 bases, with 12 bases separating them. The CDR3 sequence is CASSPRAATSGANVLTF. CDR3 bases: TGTGCCAGCTCACCGAGGGCAGCGACCTCTGGGGCCAACGTCCTGACTTTC.

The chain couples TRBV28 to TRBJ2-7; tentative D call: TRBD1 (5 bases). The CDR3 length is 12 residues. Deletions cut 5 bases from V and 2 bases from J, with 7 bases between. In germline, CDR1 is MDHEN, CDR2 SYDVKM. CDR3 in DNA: TGTGCCAGCAGTCAGGGTCCCTACGAGCAGTACGTC. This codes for CASSQGPYEQYV.

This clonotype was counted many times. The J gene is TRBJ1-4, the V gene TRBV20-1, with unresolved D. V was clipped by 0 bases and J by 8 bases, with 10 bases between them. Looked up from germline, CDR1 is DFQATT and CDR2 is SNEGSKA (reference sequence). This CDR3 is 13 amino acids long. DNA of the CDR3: TGCAGTGCTAGAGATTCTGCCGGGGAAAAACTGTTTTTT. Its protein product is CSARDSAGEKLFF.

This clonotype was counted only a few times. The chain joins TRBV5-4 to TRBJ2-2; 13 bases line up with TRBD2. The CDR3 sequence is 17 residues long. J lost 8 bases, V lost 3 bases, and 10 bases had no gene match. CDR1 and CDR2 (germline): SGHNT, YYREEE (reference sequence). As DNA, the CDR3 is TGTGCCAGCAGCTCCCTCACTAGCGGGGGGGCTAGTGGGGAGCTGTTTTTT. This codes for CASSSLTSGGASGELFF.

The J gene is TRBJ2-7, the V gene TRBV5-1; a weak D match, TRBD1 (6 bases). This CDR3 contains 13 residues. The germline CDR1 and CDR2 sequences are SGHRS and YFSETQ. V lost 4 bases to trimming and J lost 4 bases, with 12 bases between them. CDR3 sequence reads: CASSLSQGYEQYF. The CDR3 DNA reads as TGCGCCAGCAGCCTAAGCCAGGGGTACGAGCAGTACTTC.

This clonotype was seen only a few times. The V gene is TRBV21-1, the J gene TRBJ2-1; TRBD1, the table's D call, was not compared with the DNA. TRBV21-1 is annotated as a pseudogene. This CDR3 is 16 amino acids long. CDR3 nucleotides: TGTGCCAGCAGCAACCCCCGTCCCTTCTCCTACAATGAGCAGTTCTTC. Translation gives CASSNPRPFSYNEQFF.

CDR3: CAAKAGGTDTQYF. CDR3 coding DNA: TGTGCCGCAAAAGCGGGAGGTACAGATACGCAGTATTTT. V usage is TRBV10-3 and J usage is TRBJ2-3; 9 positions agree with TRBD2. The ends lost 11 bases at V and 3 bases at J; junction bases unmatched: 6. The CDR3 runs 13 residues. Germline lookup yields CDR1 ENHRY and CDR2 SYGVKD.

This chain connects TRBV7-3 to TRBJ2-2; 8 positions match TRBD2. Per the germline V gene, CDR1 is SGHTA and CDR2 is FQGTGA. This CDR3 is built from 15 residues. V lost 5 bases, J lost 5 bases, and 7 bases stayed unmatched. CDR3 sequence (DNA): TGTGCCAGCAGCCGCGGGGGGCTGGGGACCGGGGAGCTGTTTTTT. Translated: CASSRGGLGTGELFF.

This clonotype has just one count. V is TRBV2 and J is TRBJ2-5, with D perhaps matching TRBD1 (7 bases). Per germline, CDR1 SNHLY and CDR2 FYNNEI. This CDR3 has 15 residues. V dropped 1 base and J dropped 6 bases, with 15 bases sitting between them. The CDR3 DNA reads TGTGCCAGCAGTGAAGTAGGAGGGGGCTTGCAGACCCAGTACTTC. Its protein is CASSEVGGGLQTQYF.